This TCR beta chain is drawn from a study of cytomegalovirus exposure and HLA in healthy donors. CDR1 is SEHNR and CDR2 is FQNEAQ in the germline V gene (reference sequence). This CDR3 has 15 residues. The J segment lost 1 base and the V segment lost 5 bases, leaving 6 bases of the junction unmatched. Primers included in the PCR were 60 Vbeta and 13 Jbeta primers. The repertoire was sequenced with immunoSEQ multiplex PCR; TCRdb's copy has only in-frame clones and lacks some. The repertoire includes under 200,000 clones, roughly 87% of them detected once, and roughly 0.5% sits in the top ten. The rearrangement joins TRBV7-9 to TRBJ2-7, with TRBD2 matching over 9 bases. Sequencing was done on a sample of PBMCs. The receptor was isolated from a woman aged 50 to 65 in good health and CMV-seronegative. The DNA for the CDR3 is TGTGCCAGCAGCCACGCGGGGGGGGGATCCTACGAGCAGTACTTC. It yields the protein CASSHAGGGSYEQYF.